The clone carrying this TCR beta chain has a count of ten or more. This sample was included in a study of regulatory T cells in long-lasting Graves disease. Across the study: It was over 5 years of antithyroid drugs, with positive TSH receptor antibodies, that meant persistent Graves' disease.

Sequencing libraries for TCR beta were prepared with iRepertoire HTBI primers and Arm-PCR of CDR3 regions. TCRdb itself ran the multiplex PCR reads through MiXCR, one entry per CDR3 protein. The repertoire holds about 470,000 distinct CDR3 sequences, more than 20% seen once, with 7% to 9.5% in the top ten. Indicated time point: persistent/refractory GD, antithyroid drugs over 5 years with positive TRAb. PBMC-derived RNA was used for the TCR library. About 10 milliliters of peripheral blood were taken and placed in EDTA tubes. Per germline, CDR1 SQVTM and CDR2 ANQGSEA. CDR3 length: 13 amino acids. Trimming cost V 0 bases and J 7 bases, with 13 bases left between them.

Material: peripheral blood mononuclear cells (PBMCs), obtained when the disease was refractory, from a patient treated with antithyroid drugs. The receptor was isolated from a female donor with Graves disease. This sequence joins TRBV29-1 and TRBJ2-7; D call uncertain. The CDR3 bases are TGCAGCGTTGAAGAAGGACGAACAGTAGAGCAGTACTTC. It translates to CSVEEGRTVEQYF.